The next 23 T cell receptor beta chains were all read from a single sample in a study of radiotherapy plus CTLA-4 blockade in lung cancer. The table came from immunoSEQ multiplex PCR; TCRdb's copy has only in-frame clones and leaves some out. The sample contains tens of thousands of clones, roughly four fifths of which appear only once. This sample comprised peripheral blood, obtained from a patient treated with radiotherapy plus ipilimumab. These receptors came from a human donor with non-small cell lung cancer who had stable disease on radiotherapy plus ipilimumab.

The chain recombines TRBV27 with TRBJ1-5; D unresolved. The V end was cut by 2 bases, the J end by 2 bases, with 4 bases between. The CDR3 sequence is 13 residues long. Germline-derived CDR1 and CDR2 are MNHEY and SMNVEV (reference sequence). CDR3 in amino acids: CASSLQRNQPQHF. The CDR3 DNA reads TGTGCCAGCAGTTTACAACGCAATCAGCCCCAGCATTTT.

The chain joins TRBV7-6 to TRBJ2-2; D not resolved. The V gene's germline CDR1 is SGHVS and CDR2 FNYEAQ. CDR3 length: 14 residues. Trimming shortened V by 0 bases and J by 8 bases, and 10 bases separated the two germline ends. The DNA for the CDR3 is TGTGCCAGCAGCTTAGCAGGGTCCGCAGGGGAGCTGTTTTTT. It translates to CASSLAGSAGELFF. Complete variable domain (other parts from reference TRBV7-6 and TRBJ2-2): GAGVSQSPRYKVTKRGQDVALRCDPISGHVSLYWYRQALGQGPEFLTYFNYEAQQDKSGLPNDRFSAERPEGSISTLTIQRTEQRDSAMYRCASSLAGSAGELFFGEGSRLTVL.

CDR3 coding DNA: TGCAGTGCTACTGGTACTGAAGCTTTCTTT. Its translation is CSATGTEAFF. J is TRBJ1-1 and V is TRBV20-1, with no clear D. V was trimmed by 4 bases and J by 5 bases, leaving 5 bases between them. The CDR3 has 10 amino acids. Germline CDR1 reads DFQATT; CDR2 reads SNEGSKA (reference sequence).

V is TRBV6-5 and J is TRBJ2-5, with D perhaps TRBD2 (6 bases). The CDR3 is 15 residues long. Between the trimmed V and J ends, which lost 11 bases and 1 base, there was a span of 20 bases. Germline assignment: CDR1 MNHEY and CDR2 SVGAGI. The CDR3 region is CAAAIPGDPQETQYF. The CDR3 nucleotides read TGTGCCGCCGCGATACCGGGGGACCCCCAAGAGACCCAGTACTTC.

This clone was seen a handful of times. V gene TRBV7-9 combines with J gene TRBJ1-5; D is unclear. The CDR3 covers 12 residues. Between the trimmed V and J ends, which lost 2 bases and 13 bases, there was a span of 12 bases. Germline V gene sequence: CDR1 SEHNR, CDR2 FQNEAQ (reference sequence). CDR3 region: CASSLSGDFQHF. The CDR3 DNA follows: TGTGCCAGCAGCTTAAGTGGGGATTTTCAGCATTTT.

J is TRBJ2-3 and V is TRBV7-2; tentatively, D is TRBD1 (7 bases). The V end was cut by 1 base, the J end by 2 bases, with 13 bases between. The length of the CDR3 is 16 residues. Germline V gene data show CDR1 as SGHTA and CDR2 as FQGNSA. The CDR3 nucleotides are TGTGCCAGCAGCTTAGTTGGAGGGGGCATCACAGATACGCAGTATTTT. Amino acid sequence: CASSLVGGGITDTQYF.

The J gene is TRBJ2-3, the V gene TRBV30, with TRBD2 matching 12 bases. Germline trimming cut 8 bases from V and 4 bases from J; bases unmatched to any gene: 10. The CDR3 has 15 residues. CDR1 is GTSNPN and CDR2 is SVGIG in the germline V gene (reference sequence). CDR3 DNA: TGTGCCGGCCGCCTAGCGGGAGGGGGATCAGATACGCAGTATTTT. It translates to CAGRLAGGGSDTQYF.

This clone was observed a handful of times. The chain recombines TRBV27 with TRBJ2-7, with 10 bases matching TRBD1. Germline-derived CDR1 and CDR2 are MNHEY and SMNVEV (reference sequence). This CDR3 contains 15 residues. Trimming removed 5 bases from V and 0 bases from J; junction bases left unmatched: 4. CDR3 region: CASSTWDRGSYEQYF. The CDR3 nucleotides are TGTGCCAGCAGTACCTGGGACAGGGGCTCCTACGAGCAGTACTTC.

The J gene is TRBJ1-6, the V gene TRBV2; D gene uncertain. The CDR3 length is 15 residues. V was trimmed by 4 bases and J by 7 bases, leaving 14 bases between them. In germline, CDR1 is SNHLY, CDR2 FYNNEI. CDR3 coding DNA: TGTGCCAGCAGTGCCGGGAGGGTTTGGAATTCACCCCTCCACTTT. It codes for CASSAGRVWNSPLHF.

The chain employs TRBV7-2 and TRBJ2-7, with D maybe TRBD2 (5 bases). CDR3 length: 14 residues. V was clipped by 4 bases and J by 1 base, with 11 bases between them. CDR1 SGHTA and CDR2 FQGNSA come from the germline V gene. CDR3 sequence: CASSSGLVSYEQYF. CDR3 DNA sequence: TGTGCCAGCAGCTCCGGACTCGTTTCCTACGAGCAGTACTTC.

As DNA, the CDR3 is TGTGCCTGGAGTACCCCCTACGAGCAGTACTTC. Amino acid sequence: CAWSTPYEQYF. The V gene is TRBV30, the J gene TRBJ2-7, with D uncertain. V dropped 2 bases and J dropped 2 bases, with 4 bases sitting between them. Germline CDR1 and CDR2: GTSNPN and SVGIG (reference sequence). There are 11 residues in the CDR3.

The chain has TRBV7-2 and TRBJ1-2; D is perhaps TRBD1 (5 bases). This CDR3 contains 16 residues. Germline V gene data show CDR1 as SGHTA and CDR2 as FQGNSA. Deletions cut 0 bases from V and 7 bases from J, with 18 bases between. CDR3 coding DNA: TGTGCCAGCAGCTTAGCCCAGGGACGTTGGGCGCTTGGCTACACCTTC. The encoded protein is CASSLAQGRWALGYTF.

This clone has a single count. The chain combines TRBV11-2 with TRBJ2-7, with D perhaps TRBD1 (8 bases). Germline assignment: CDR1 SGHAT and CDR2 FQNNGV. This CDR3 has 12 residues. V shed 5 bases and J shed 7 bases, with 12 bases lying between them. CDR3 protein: CASSGQGGEQYF. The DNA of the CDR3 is TGTGCCAGCAGCGGACAGGGAGGGGAGCAGTACTTC.

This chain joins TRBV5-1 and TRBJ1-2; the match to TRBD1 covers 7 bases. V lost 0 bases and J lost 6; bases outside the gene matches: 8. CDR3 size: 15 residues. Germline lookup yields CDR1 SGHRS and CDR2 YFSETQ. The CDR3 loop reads CASSLAPGGRDGYTF. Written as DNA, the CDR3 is TGCGCCAGCAGCTTGGCTCCAGGGGGGAGGGATGGCTACACCTTC. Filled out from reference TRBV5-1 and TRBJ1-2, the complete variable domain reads KAGVTQTPRYLIKTRGQQVTLSCSPISGHRSVSWYQQTPGQGLQFLFEYFSETQRNKGNFPGRFSGRQFSNSRSEMNVSTLELGDSALYLCASSLAPGGRDGYTFGSGTRLTVV.

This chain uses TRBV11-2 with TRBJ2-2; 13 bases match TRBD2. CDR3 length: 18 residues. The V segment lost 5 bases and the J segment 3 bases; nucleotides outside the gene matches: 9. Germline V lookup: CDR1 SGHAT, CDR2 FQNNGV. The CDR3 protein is CASSRTSGGLIYTGELFF. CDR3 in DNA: TGTGCCAGCAGCCGGACTAGCGGGGGCCTTATTTACACCGGGGAGCTGTTTTTT.

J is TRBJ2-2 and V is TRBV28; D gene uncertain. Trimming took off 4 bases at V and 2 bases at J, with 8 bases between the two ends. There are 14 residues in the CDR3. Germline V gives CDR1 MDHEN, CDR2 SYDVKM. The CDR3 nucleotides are TGTGCCAGCAGTTCGGGCCTCAACACCGGGGAGCTGTTTTTT. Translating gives CASSSGLNTGELFF.

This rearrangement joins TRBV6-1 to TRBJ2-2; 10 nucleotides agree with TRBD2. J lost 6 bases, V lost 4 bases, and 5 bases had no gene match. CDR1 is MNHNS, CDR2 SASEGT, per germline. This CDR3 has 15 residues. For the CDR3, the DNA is TGTGCCAGCAGTGTGAAGCGGGGGGGCCCCGGGGAGCTGTTTTTT. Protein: CASSVKRGGPGELFF.

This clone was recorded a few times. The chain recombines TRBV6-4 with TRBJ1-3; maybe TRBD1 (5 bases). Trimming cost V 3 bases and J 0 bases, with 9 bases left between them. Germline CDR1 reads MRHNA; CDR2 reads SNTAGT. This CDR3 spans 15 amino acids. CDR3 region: CASSETASSGNTIYF. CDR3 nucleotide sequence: TGTGCCAGCAGTGAGACAGCCAGCTCTGGAAACACCATATATTTT.

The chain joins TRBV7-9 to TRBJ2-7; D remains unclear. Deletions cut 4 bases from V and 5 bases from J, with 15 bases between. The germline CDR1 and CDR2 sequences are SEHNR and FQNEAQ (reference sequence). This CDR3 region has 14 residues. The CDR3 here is CASSSRPSGHEQYF. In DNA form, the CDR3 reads TGTGCCAGCAGCTCCAGACCCTCCGGCCACGAGCAGTACTTC. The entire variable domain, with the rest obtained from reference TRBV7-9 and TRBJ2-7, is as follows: DTGVSQNPRHKITKRGQNVTFRCDPISEHNRLYWYRQTLGQGPEFLTYFQNEAQLEKSRLLSDRFSAERPKGSFSTLEIQRTEQGDSAMYLCASSSRPSGHEQYFGPGTRLTVT.

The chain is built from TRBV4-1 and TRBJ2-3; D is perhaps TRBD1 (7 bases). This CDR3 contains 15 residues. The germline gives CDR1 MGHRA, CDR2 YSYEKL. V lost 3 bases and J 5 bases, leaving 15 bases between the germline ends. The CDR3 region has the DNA TGCGCCAGCAGCCATGCTAGGGGGCGGGGAGATACGCAGTATTTT. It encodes CASSHARGRGDTQYF.

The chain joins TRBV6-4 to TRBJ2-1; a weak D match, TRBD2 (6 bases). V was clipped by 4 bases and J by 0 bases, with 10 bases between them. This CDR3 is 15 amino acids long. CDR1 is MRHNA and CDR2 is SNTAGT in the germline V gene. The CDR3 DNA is TGTGCCAGCAGTGCGGAGGGCAGCTCCTACAATGAGCAGTTCTTC. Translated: CASSAEGSSYNEQFF.

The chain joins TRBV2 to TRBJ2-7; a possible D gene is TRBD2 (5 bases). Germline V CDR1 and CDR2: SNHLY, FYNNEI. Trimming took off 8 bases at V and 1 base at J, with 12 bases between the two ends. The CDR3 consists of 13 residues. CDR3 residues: CASQDSFSYEQYF. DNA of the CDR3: TGTGCCAGCCAGGACTCATTTTCCTACGAGCAGTACTTC. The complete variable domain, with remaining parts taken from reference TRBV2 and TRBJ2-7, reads EPEVTQTPSHQVTQMGQEVILRCVPISNHLYFYWYRQILGQKVEFLVSFYNNEISEKSEIFDDQFSVERPDGSNFTLKIRSTKLEDSAMYFCASQDSFSYEQYFGPGTRLTVT.

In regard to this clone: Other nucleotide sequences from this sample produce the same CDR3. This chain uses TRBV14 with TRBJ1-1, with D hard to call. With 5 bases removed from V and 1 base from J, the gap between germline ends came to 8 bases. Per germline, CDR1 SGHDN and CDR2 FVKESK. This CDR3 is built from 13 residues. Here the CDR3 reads CASSVGGNTEAFF. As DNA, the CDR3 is TGTGCCAGCAGCGTCGGAGGGAACACTGAAGCTTTCTTT.